This T cell receptor beta chain comes out of a study of T cells after yellow fever vaccination (dated by TCRdb to between 2018 and 2021). Concerning the study at large: Libraries from fractions with low cell numbers were prepared with the SMART-Seq v4 Ultra Low Input RNA kit. To follow T-cell clones before and after both primary and booster YFV17D yellow fever vaccination, bulk TCR alpha and beta repertoires underwent longitudinal sequencing. Two healthy male donors, one aged 18 to 30 and one aged 30 to 39 years, were included in the cohort. Blood samples were taken at several timepoints before and after primary and secondary immunization, and bulk PBMC replicates and cell subsets were isolated.

The intended sense of this specimen's treatment or condition label: live attenuated yellow fever vaccine strain. At each blood-draw timepoint, two biological replicates of bulk PBMCs were collected. A standard Ficoll-Paque protocol was used to isolate PBMCs from peripheral blood. RNA was extracted with TriZol from bulk PBMCs, CD4 and CD8 fractions, and dextramer-positive and dextramer-negative fractions. Broad study findings and their caveats: A small share of clonotypes was detected in both CD4 and CD8 compartments, with the overlap likely arising from convergent recombination. After the booster, most clones that had expanded after primary vaccination were detected again (around 95% of CD4 and around 88% of CD8), suggesting broad maintenance of memory. Because only a couple of donors were included in the study, the extent to which the findings can be generalized is limited. The secondary T-cell response was weaker than the primary response but faster, peaking on day 5 instead of day 15. Because abundant contaminating clonotypes from the bulk population could be contained in FACS-sorted repertoires, computational filtering was required.

Notes on this clonotype: Its target antigen remains unknown. Per-base quality was not reported, and no clone a single base away is much larger than it.

Synthesis of TCR cDNA relied on 5'RACE template switching, a step that introduced a universal primer site along with unique molecular identifiers. Priming for cDNA synthesis came from both the TCR alpha and TCR beta constant segments. Library amplification involved two PCR steps, and the second step added sample barcodes and sequencing adapters. Sequencing of the libraries was done on either Illumina HiSeq 2500 (2x100 bp) or NovaSeq (2x150 bp). In the original analysis: MIGEC handled demultiplexing of reads and collapsing into UMI consensus sequences, while MiXCR performed V(D)J alignment. Using edgeR on replicate PBMC samples, clonotypes were called vaccine-responding if FDR was below 0.01 and the log2 fold change was above 5 up to day 15. Bulk clonotypes were assigned CD4 or CD8 identity according to which sequenced CD4 or CD8 repertoire held them at higher abundance. The raw public reads went through TCRdb reprocessing: fastp at Q25, MiXCR clone calling, in-frame beta chains kept. Each CDR3 protein gets just one entry, which takes the most common genes and DNA from the rows behind it. In this record, the V and J calls reflect TCRdb's handling and not the investigators' own analysis. Across this sample there are about 630,000 distinct CDR3 sequences, with around 12% seen only once. The ten largest make up 15% of the sample.

The TCR comes from a man aged 25-45 years who received the YFV17D yellow fever vaccine. Sequencing was performed on PBMCs, taken on the day of the yellow fever booster vaccination.

The CDR3 has the sequence CVEAARSNTGELFF. The bases are TGTGTCGAGGCAGCCCGATCGAACACCGGGGAGCTGTTTTTT. The chain uses TRBV7-9 and TRBJ2-2, with the identity of the D gene unclear. For CDR1 and CDR2, the germline V gene (reference sequence) lists SEHNR and FQNEAQ. The CDR3 starts with the cysteine, ends with the phenylalanine, and has 14 residues. Only the CDR3 DNA stays, 42 bases, in frame from base 1.